Below, 29 T cell receptor beta chains from the same sample are listed, as sequenced in a study of blood T cell repertoires in COVID-19. Method: immunoSEQ multiplex PCR; TCRdb's copy keeps in-frame clones and lacks some. The table lists 200,000 to 300,000 clones, about 89% of them singletons. Input material: PBMCs or T cells enriched from blood (not recorded which). The receptors were gathered from a woman between 18 and 29 years old who had recovered from COVID-19.

This chain joins TRBV7-9 and TRBJ2-1; no clear D. The V end lost 1 base, the J end lost 2 bases, and 12 bases lay between the germline ends. Looked up from germline, CDR1 is SEHNR and CDR2 is FQNEAQ (reference sequence). The CDR3 loop spans 16 amino acids. CDR3 in DNA: TGTGCCAGCAGCTTAGTCGGAGTAGGCCCCTACAATGAGCAGTTCTTC. Protein: CASSLVGVGPYNEQFF.

Remarks on this clone: A junction end diverges from the germline sequence, so it may reflect a read error. The rearrangement uses TRBV7-2 and TRBJ2-2; weak D call: TRBD2 (6 bases). Germline values: CDR1 SGHTA, CDR2 FQGNSA. The CDR3 spans 17 residues. The CDR3 nucleotides read TGTGCCAGCAGCGAGAGGGCAGGGACCGAGAACACCGGGGGGCTGTTTTTT. Residues: CASSERAGTENTGGLFF.

The chain is built from TRBV14 and TRBJ1-4, with TRBD1 identical over 10 bases. The germline V gene has CDR1 SGHDN and CDR2 FVKESK. The CDR3 is 14 amino acids. The V gene end was trimmed by 4 bases and the J gene end by 7 bases; junction bases not matched to a gene: 3. CDR3: CASSPGQGSEKLFF. The CDR3 DNA is TGTGCCAGCAGCCCGGGACAGGGGAGTGAAAAACTGTTTTTT.

CDR3 in amino acids: CATSRARWDRGPNQPQHF. Here the CDR3 DNA reads TGTGCCACCAGCAGGGCTCGTTGGGACAGGGGGCCCAATCAGCCCCAGCATTTT. V usage is TRBV15 and J usage is TRBJ1-5; 12 nucleotides line up with TRBD1. The junction had 9 bases not matched to a gene; V was cut back by 3 bases and J by 3 bases. Germline V lookup: CDR1 LNHNV, CDR2 YYDKDF (reference sequence). The CDR3 loop spans 18 amino acids.

V gene TRBV10-2 combines with J gene TRBJ1-1; D unresolved. The CDR3 extends over 14 amino acids. Germline-derived CDR1 and CDR2 are WSHSY and SAAADI. The germline V and J ends were trimmed by 1 base and 1 base, with 7 bases remaining between them. Written as DNA, the CDR3 is TGCGCCAGCAGTGAGTTAGCCGGGAACACTGAAGCTTTCTTT. Its protein product is CASSELAGNTEAFF.

The V call is TRBV15, the J call TRBJ2-3; no reliable D call. The CDR3 extends over 16 amino acids. Trimming cost V 0 bases and J 0 bases, with 10 bases left between them. Germline-derived CDR1 and CDR2 are LNHNV and YYDKDF (reference sequence). CDR3 region: CATSRDAGSSTDTQYF. The CDR3 DNA follows: TGTGCCACCAGCAGAGATGCAGGTTCGAGCACAGATACGCAGTATTTT. The full variable domain, with the rest looked up from reference TRBV15 and TRBJ2-3, is DAMVIQNPRYQVTQFGKPVTLSCSQTLNHNVMYWYQQKSSQAPKLLFHYYDKDFNNEADTPDNFQSRRPNTSFCFLDIRSPGLGDTAMYLCATSRDAGSSTDTQYFGPGTRLTVL.

This rearrangement joins TRBV15 to TRBJ2-5; D may be TRBD2 (6 bases). This CDR3 spans 15 amino acids. Per germline, CDR1 LNHNV and CDR2 YYDKDF (reference sequence). Trimming pared 0 bases from V and 7 bases from J, leaving 15 bases between. In DNA, the CDR3 is TGTGCCACCAGCAGAGAGGGTGAGGCCGGGGGGACCCAGTACTTC. This translates into CATSREGEAGGTQYF.

The chain uses TRBV6-2 or TRBV6-3 and TRBJ1-6; TRBD1 agrees at 7 bases. V trimming: 3 bases; J trimming: 3 bases; junction bases outside the gene matches: 2. Germline CDR1 is MNHEY and CDR2 is SVGEGT. This CDR3 is built from 15 residues. CDR3 DNA sequence: TGTGCCAGCAGTTATGGACAGGACTATAATTCACCCCTCCACTTT. Its translation is CASSYGQDYNSPLHF.

The J gene is TRBJ1-4, the V gene TRBV6-5; a possible D gene is TRBD1 (6 bases). The V end was cut by 7 bases, the J end by 0 bases, with 12 bases between. Germline V gene lookup returns CDR1 MNHEY and CDR2 SVGAGI. This CDR3 contains 15 residues. The CDR3 region is CASTPGDATNEKLFF. In DNA form, the CDR3 reads TGTGCCAGCACACCAGGGGATGCAACTAATGAAAAACTGTTTTTT.

This clone was recorded a few times. V usage is TRBV19 and J usage is TRBJ2-3, with a tentative D call TRBD2 (6 bases). The CDR3 totals 15 residues. Germline V gives CDR1 LNHDA, CDR2 SQIVND (reference sequence). The ends were cut back, 6 bases at V and 6 bases at J, with 19 bases in the middle. The chain's CDR3 is CASRGGVTSFDTQYF. CDR3 coding DNA: TGTGCCAGTAGGGGAGGCGTAACCTCCTTCGATACGCAGTATTTT.

The chain uses TRBV29-1 and TRBJ2-1, with D maybe TRBD1 (6 bases). CDR1 SQVTM and CDR2 ANQGSEA come from the germline V gene. V was cut by 0 bases and J by 8 bases, with 14 bases left in between. This CDR3 has 14 residues. The CDR3 sequence: CSVEDPDSDDEQFF. The DNA of the CDR3 is TGCAGCGTTGAAGATCCGGACAGTGACGATGAGCAGTTCTTC.

The chain employs TRBV5-6 and TRBJ2-7; TRBD2 agrees at 7 bases. Germline CDR1 reads SGHDT; CDR2 reads YYEEEE. J lost 0 bases, V lost 2 bases, and 8 bases had no gene match. The CDR3 spans 16 residues. CDR3 bases: TGTGCCAGCAGCTTCCTAGCGGTGATGAGCTCCTACGAGCAGTACTTC. This encodes CASSFLAVMSSYEQYF.

The rearrangement joins TRBV19 to TRBJ2-2; the match to TRBD1 covers 8 bases. This CDR3 has 18 amino acids. Germline loops: CDR1 LNHDA, CDR2 SQIVND (reference sequence). V was clipped by 5 bases and J by 4 bases; unmatched bases: 15. The CDR3, as DNA: TGTGCCAGTAGTTCCCGACGGACAGGGAACGGGGTCACCGGGGAGCTGTTTTTT. This encodes CASSSRRTGNGVTGELFF.

The gene calls are TRBV7-9 and TRBJ2-7; 13 positions match TRBD2. The V segment lost 5 bases and the J segment 7 bases; nucleotides outside the gene matches: 2. The CDR3 spans 13 residues. The germline V gene encodes CDR1 SEHNR and CDR2 FQNEAQ (reference sequence). The CDR3 DNA reads TGTGCCAGCAGCGGACTAGCGGGAGAGGAGCAGTACTTC. Translation: CASSGLAGEEQYF.

The chain uses TRBV11-2 and TRBJ1-3, with D possibly TRBD1 on 6 matching bases. The V end lost 1 base, the J end lost 4 bases, and 11 bases lay between the germline ends. This CDR3 has 15 residues. CDR1 and CDR2 (germline): SGHAT, FQNNGV. The CDR3 reads CASSLGAGDGNTIYF. For the CDR3, the DNA is TGTGCCAGCAGCTTAGGTGCAGGGGACGGAAACACCATATATTTT. The full variable domain, rest sourced from reference TRBV11-2 and TRBJ1-3, is EAGVAQSPRYKIIEKRQSVAFWCNPISGHATLYWYQQILGQGPKLLIQFQNNGVVDDSQLPKDRFSAERLKGVDSTLKIQPAKLEDSAVYLCASSLGAGDGNTIYFGEGSWLTVV.

The chain is built from TRBV19 and TRBJ2-1, with 10 nucleotides matching TRBD1. Germline lookup yields CDR1 LNHDA and CDR2 SQIVND (reference sequence). Trimming removed 4 bases from V and 3 bases from J; junction bases left unmatched: 3. This CDR3 is 15 amino acids long. The CDR3 coding sequence is TGTGCCAGTAGTACCCGGACAGGGGGCTACAATGAGCAGTTCTTC. It specifies CASSTRTGGYNEQFF. The full variable domain, rest sourced from reference TRBV19 and TRBJ2-1, is DGGITQSPKYLFRKEGQNVTLSCEQNLNHDAMYWYRQDPGQGLRLIYYSQIVNDFQKGDIAEGYSVSREKKESFPLTVTSAQKNPTAFYLCASSTRTGGYNEQFFGPGTRLTVL.

The rearrangement joins TRBV7-9 to TRBJ2-7; 8 bases fit TRBD2. V was pared by 2 bases and J by 5 bases, with 11 bases of the junction left unmatched. This CDR3 spans 16 amino acids. Germline V gene lookup returns CDR1 SEHNR and CDR2 FQNEAQ (reference sequence). The CDR3 nucleotides read TGTGCCAGCAGCTTAAGCGGGAGACTAGCGCAGCACGAGCAGTACTTC. Translated, it gives CASSLSGRLAQHEQYF.

The chain is built from TRBV19 and TRBJ2-7, with no clear D. The germline V gene encodes CDR1 LNHDA and CDR2 SQIVND (reference sequence). The V gene lost 5 bases and the J gene lost 1 base, with 9 bases spanning the gap. The length of the CDR3 is 13 residues. DNA of the CDR3: TGTGCCAGTAGTTTTGGCGGATCCTACGAGCAGTACTTC. The encoded protein is CASSFGGSYEQYF.

J is TRBJ2-1 and V is TRBV11-3; 7 bases line up with TRBD2. Germline V gives CDR1 SGHNT, CDR2 YENEEA. The CDR3 is 18 amino acids. V lost 4 bases, J lost 1 base, and 13 bases stayed unmatched. The CDR3 DNA sequence: TGTGCCAGCAGCTCCCTGGCGTGGGGGGGAACTTCCTACAATGAGCAGTTCTTC. Its protein product is CASSSLAWGGTSYNEQFF.

The genes are TRBV6-5 and TRBJ2-7; D is ambiguous. The CDR3 loop spans 13 amino acids. V lost 10 bases, J lost 3 bases, and 16 bases lay in between. Germline V gene lookup returns CDR1 MNHEY and CDR2 SVGAGI. CDR3 loop: CATLLDGYYEQYF. The CDR3 coding sequence is TGTGCCACTCTCCTAGACGGATACTACGAGCAGTACTTC.

This chain uses TRBV11-2 with TRBJ1-1; D uncertain. The CDR3 has 17 residues. CDR1 and CDR2 (germline): SGHAT, FQNNGV. The V gene lost 4 bases and the J gene lost 2 bases, with 20 bases spanning the gap. CDR3 sequence (DNA): TGTGCCAGCAGCTGGGGAGATGGAGGGCAAATAAACACTGAAGCTTTCTTT. It specifies CASSWGDGGQINTEAFF.

The V and J genes are TRBV5-4 and TRBJ2-3; 7 nucleotides line up with TRBD1. Germline V gene sequence: CDR1 SGHNT, CDR2 YYREEE (reference sequence). This CDR3 region has 14 residues. V trimming: 2 bases; J trimming: 4 bases; junction bases outside the gene matches: 4. The CDR3, as DNA: TGTGCCAGCAGCTTTGAACAGGGGCCAGATACGCAGTATTTT. It encodes CASSFEQGPDTQYF.

J is TRBJ2-1 and V is TRBV6-6, with D tentatively TRBD1 (5 bases). Trimming stripped 4 bases from V and 4 bases from J, with 14 bases between. Germline V gene data show CDR1 as MNHNY and CDR2 as SVGAGI (reference sequence). The CDR3 extends over 15 amino acids. This chain's CDR3 is CASSFKGIAYNEQFF. The CDR3 DNA is TGTGCCAGCAGTTTCAAGGGGATTGCTTACAATGAGCAGTTCTTC.

The chain links TRBV3-1 (or the pseudogene TRBV3-2) to TRBJ2-5; D unresolved. Germline V gives CDR1 LGHDT, CDR2 YNNKEL (reference sequence). The V end was cut by 0 bases, the J end by 4 bases, with 21 bases between. This CDR3 is 18 amino acids long. This chain's CDR3 is CASSQDSPLWIARETQYF. CDR3 DNA sequence: TGTGCCAGCAGCCAAGATAGCCCCCTGTGGATAGCTAGAGAGACCCAGTACTTC.

CDR3 sequence (DNA): TGCAGCGTCGGGACTAGCGGGGGAGATACGCAGTATTTT. Protein sequence: CSVGTSGGDTQYF. This sequence joins TRBV29-1 and TRBJ2-3; 14 nucleotides line up with TRBD2. V trimming: 6 bases; J trimming: 5 bases; junction bases outside the gene matches: 1. This CDR3 is built from 13 residues. The germline V gene has CDR1 SQVTM and CDR2 ANQGSEA.

The CDR3 coding sequence is TGCGCCAGCAGCTTCCGGACAGGGGAGGACATTCAGTACTTC. Translated, it gives CASSFRTGEDIQYF. The rearrangement joins TRBV5-1 to TRBJ2-4; 9 bases map to TRBD1. From germline, CDR1 is SGHRS and CDR2 YFSETQ. With V trimmed by 2 bases and J by 8 bases, 5 bases remained unmatched. The CDR3 length is 14 residues.

CDR3 in DNA: TGTGCCAGTAGTATCGGGACATTGGAGGAAAAACTGTTTTTT. Residues: CASSIGTLEEKLFF. The J gene is TRBJ1-4, the V gene TRBV19; perhaps TRBD1 as D (6 bases). Looked up from germline, CDR1 is LNHDA and CDR2 is SQIVND (reference sequence). This CDR3 spans 14 amino acids. Trimming took 3 bases from V and 8 from J, leaving 13 bases between them. Looking up the rest from reference TRBV19 and TRBJ1-4 gives the full variable domain: DGGITQSPKYLFRKEGQNVTLSCEQNLNHDAMYWYRQDPGQGLRLIYYSQIVNDFQKGDIAEGYSVSREKKESFPLTVTSAQKNPTAFYLCASSIGTLEEKLFFGSGTQLSVL.

The chain uses TRBV7-2 and TRBJ2-3, with TRBD2 matching 7 bases. Germline CDR1 reads SGHTA; CDR2 reads FQGNSA. CDR3 length: 18 residues. Trimming took 5 bases from V and 5 from J; bases not matched to a gene: 19. The CDR3 bases are TGTGCCAGCAGCCCTAGGGTGGGCGGGAGCAGTTACCGAGATACGCAGTATTTT. Amino acid sequence: CASSPRVGGSSYRDTQYF.

The chain recombines TRBV30 with TRBJ2-1, with D possibly matching TRBD2 (5 bases). Trimming left V 0 bases short and J 6 bases short, with 12 bases between. CDR3 length: 14 amino acids. Germline lookup yields CDR1 GTSNPN and CDR2 SVGIG (reference sequence). CDR3 sequence: CAWSVLKGANEQFF. CDR3 bases: TGTGCCTGGAGTGTACTCAAGGGAGCCAATGAGCAGTTCTTC.